This TCR beta chain was sequenced for a study of response to subunit inactivated influenza vaccine. Using its own MiXCR run on the RT-PCR reads, TCRdb lists one record per CDR3 protein. The data contain a few hundred thousand distinct CDR3 sequences, 9.5% to 12% of them singletons. V was trimmed by 2 bases and J by 8 bases, leaving 16 bases between them. The CDR3 covers 15 residues. Germline V lookup: CDR1 MNHEY, CDR2 SVGAGI. The sample holds many counts of this clonotype. This chain connects TRBV6-5 to TRBJ2-1, with D perhaps TRBD1 (6 bases). The TCR comes from a man in his forties or fifties who received an inactivated influenza vaccine. Sequences were derived from PBMCs from blood, sampled about 6 weeks after vaccination. CDR3 nucleotide sequence: TGTGCCAGCAGTTACGGCAGGGGATCGTCGTATGAGCAGTTCTTC. Protein product: CASSYGRGSSYEQFF.